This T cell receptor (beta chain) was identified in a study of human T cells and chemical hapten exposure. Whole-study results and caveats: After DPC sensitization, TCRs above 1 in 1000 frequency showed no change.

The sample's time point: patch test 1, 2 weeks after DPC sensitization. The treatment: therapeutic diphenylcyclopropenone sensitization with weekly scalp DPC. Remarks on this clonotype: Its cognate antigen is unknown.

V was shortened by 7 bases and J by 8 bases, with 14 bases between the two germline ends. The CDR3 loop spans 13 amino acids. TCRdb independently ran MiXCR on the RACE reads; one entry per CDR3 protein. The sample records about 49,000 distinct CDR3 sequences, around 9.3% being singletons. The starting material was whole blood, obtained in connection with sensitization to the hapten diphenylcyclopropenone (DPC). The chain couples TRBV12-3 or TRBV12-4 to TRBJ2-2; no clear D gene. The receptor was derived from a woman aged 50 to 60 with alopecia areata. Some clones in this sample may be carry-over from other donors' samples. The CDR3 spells CASKEFPLGELFF. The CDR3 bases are TGTGCCAGCAAAGAGTTCCCTTTGGGGGAGCTGTTTTTT.